These 8 T cell receptor beta chains originate from one sample sequenced in a study of Graves' ophthalmopathy and Graves' hyperthyroidism. TCR beta CDR3 regions were amplified from RNA transcripts. HTBI primers primed a first-round RT-PCR, and a second-round multiplex PCR followed. TCRdb passed the multiplex PCR reads through MiXCR, listing each CDR3 protein once. The sample lists about 480,000 distinct CDR3 sequences, 13% to 15% occurring once. The sample was blood. The receptors originated from a woman between 25 and 40 years old with Graves' ophthalmopathy.

The sample holds many counts of this clonotype. This chain links TRBV10-2 with TRBJ2-4, with D perhaps matching TRBD2 (6 bases). The V end was cut by 5 bases, the J end by 2 bases, with 19 bases between. The CDR3 runs to 17 residues. Germline assignment: CDR1 WSHSY and CDR2 SAAADI. DNA for the CDR3: TGCGCCAGCAGTCTCTACGGGCGGGATAAAACCAAAAACATTCAGTACTTC. It translates to CASSLYGRDKTKNIQYF.

This clonotype was counted at least ten times. The V call is TRBV28, the J call TRBJ2-5; 9 nucleotides align to TRBD1. V lost 0 bases, J lost 4 bases, and 0 bases stayed unmatched. The CDR3 length is 14 residues. Germline V gene lookup returns CDR1 MDHEN and CDR2 SYDVKM. The CDR3 loop is CASSLWTGGETQYF. The CDR3, as DNA: TGTGCCAGCAGTTTATGGACAGGGGGAGAGACCCAGTACTTC.

This clonotype appeared many times. The V call is TRBV12-3 or TRBV12-4, the J call TRBJ2-7; TRBD2 matches at 8 bases. The CDR3 totals 14 residues. J lost 3 bases, V lost 6 bases, and 7 bases had no gene match. CDR3 residues: CASRPIGGGYEQYF. As DNA, the CDR3 is TGTGCCAGCAGACCCATCGGGGGGGGCTACGAGCAGTACTTC.

The sample holds many counts of this clonotype. The chain combines TRBV27 with TRBJ2-7; TRBD1 aligns across 7 bases. This CDR3 is built from 15 residues. J was trimmed by 6 bases and V by 0 bases; bases with no gene match: 8. Germline V lookup: CDR1 MNHEY, CDR2 SMNVEV (reference sequence). DNA for the CDR3: TGTGCCAGCAGTTTATCTGGGACAGTTCCTGGCGAGCAGTACTTC. Protein product: CASSLSGTVPGEQYF.

This clonotype has a count of ten or more. The J gene is TRBJ1-5, the V gene TRBV20-1; D is perhaps TRBD1 (5 bases). V lost 0 bases to trimming and J lost 5 bases, with 11 bases between them. CDR3 length: 14 residues. Germline lookup yields CDR1 DFQATT and CDR2 SNEGSKA (reference sequence). The CDR3 nucleotides are TGCAGTGCTAGAGATGGCGGGGCCTATCAGCCCCAGCATTTT. Residues: CSARDGGAYQPQHF.

This clonotype has at least ten counts. This rearrangement joins TRBV20-1 to TRBJ1-1; unclear D gene. Germline V lookup: CDR1 DFQATT, CDR2 SNEGSKA (reference sequence). CDR3 size: 11 residues. Deletions cut 4 bases from V and 1 base from J, with 4 bases between. The CDR3 DNA reads TGCAGTGCTACGGAGAACACTGAAGCTTTCTTT. As protein: CSATENTEAFF.

This clonotype appeared many times. The rearrangement links TRBV7-6 to TRBJ2-7; 8 nucleotides align to TRBD1. CDR3 length equals 19 residues. Trimming took 2 bases from V and 1 from J; bases not matched to a gene: 16. The germline CDR1 and CDR2 sequences are SGHVS and FNYEAQ. In DNA, the CDR3 is TGTGCCAGCAGCTTAAGCCGCCTGAGTGGGACAGGCAGATCCTACGAGCAGTACTTC. Residues: CASSLSRLSGTGRSYEQYF.

This clonotype has at least ten counts. The V gene is TRBV2, the J gene TRBJ2-7; D is ambiguous. CDR3 size: 12 residues. In germline, CDR1 is SNHLY, CDR2 FYNNEI. The V end lost 6 bases, the J end lost 3 bases, and 9 bases lay between the germline ends. The CDR3 here is CASRRDVYEQYF. CDR3 DNA sequence: TGTGCCAGCAGAAGAGATGTCTACGAGCAGTACTTC.